This T cell receptor beta chain was captured in a study of blood T cell repertoires in COVID-19. Study-level information: The United States, Italy and Spain were the sources of the acute and convalescent COVID-19 samples. T cells, B-cell-depleted T cells, or PBMCs provided the cDNA or gDNA that served as material.

Original processing methods: Estimation of nucleated cell counts relied on the amplification of reference gene primers. Here immunoSEQ multiplex PCR was the method, and the copy in TCRdb shows in-frame clones only, minus some. V, J and clone size are those of that table, while D and trimming were read from the DNA. The sample has 120,000 or so clones, about 70% seen once. The germline gives CDR1 MGHRA, CDR2 YSYEKL. Trimming took 0 bases from V and 2 from J, leaving 16 bases between them. The CDR3 consists of 17 residues. Material for sequencing was peripheral blood. The V and J genes are TRBV4-1 and TRBJ2-5, with D tentatively TRBD2 (6 bases). This receptor was identified in a man aged 55 to 70 with acute or convalescent COVID-19. The CDR3, as DNA: TGCGCCAGCAGCCAAGAAGGCAGGGCCGGACTACAAGAGACCCAGTACTTC. This translates into CASSQEGRAGLQETQYF.